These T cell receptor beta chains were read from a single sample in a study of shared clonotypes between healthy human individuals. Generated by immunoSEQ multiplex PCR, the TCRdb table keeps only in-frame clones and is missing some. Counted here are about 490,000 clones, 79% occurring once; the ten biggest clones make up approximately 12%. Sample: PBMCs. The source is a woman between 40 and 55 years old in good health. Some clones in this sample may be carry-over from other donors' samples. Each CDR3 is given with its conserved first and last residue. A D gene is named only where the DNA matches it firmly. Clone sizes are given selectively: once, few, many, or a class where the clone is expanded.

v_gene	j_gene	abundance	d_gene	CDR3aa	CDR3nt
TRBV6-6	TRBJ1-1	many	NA	CASSYSGQGEAFF	TGTGCCAGCAGTTACTCCGGGCAGGGTGAAGCTTTCTTT
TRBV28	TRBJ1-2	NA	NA	CASSLQEGGFYGYTF	TGTGCCAGCAGTTTACAGGAGGGTGGGTTTTATGGCTACACCTTC
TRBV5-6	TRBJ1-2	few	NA	CASSLALFGRNGYTF	TGTGCCAGCAGCTTGGCTCTTTTTGGGAGGAATGGCTACACCTTC
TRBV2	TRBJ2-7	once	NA	CASRQGNDYEQYF	TGTGCCAGCAGACAGGGTAACGACTACGAGCAGTACTTC
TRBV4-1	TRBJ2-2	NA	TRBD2	CASSQGRGLARNTGELFF	TGCGCCAGCAGCCAAGGTCGGGGACTAGCTCGGAACACCGGGGAGCTGTTTTTT
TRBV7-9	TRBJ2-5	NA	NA	CASSLGGQGKYF	TGTGCCAGCAGCTTAGGGGGTCAGGGCAAGTACTTC
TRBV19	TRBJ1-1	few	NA	CASSLGTTNTEAFF	TGTGCCAGTAGTCTTGGGACAACTAACACTGAAGCTTTCTTT
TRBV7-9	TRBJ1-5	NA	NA	CASSLDHNQPQHF	TGTGCCAGCAGCTTAGACCACAATCAGCCCCAGCATTTT
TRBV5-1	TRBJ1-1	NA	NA	CASSLLRRLRLSNTEAFF	TGCGCCAGCAGCTTGCTACGGCGGCTACGACTTTCGAACACTGAAGCTTTCTTT
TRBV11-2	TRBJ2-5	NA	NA	CASSLEGTQYF	TGTGCCAGCAGCTTAGAGGGGACCCAGTACTTC
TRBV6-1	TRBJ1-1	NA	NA	CASSEPRRNTEAFF	TGTGCCAGCAGTGAGCCGAGGAGGAACACTGAAGCTTTCTTT
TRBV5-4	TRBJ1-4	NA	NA	CASSLGLGTTNEKLFF	TGTGCCAGCAGCTTGGGTCTGGGAACAACTAATGAAAAACTGTTTTTT
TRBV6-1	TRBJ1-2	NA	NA	CASTDGNYGYTF	TGTGCCAGCACGGACGGGAACTATGGCTACACCTTC
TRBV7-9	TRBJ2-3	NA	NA	CASSLSSDYTQYF	TGTGCCAGCAGCTTATCCAGCGACTATACGCAGTATTTT
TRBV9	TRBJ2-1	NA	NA	CASSVAGSAGDEQFF	TGTGCCAGCAGCGTAGCCGGGAGCGCCGGGGATGAGCAGTTCTTC
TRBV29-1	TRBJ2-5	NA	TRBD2	CSVRLAGGPRQETQYF	TGCAGCGTCCGACTAGCGGGAGGGCCAAGACAAGAGACCCAGTACTTC
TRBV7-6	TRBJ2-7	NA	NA	CASSSGGFAGWGEQYF	TGTGCCAGCAGCTCCGGAGGTTTTGCGGGATGGGGCGAGCAGTACTTC
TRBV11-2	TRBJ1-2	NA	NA	CASSLESGAHYGYTF	TGTGCCAGCAGCTTAGAGTCAGGGGCGCACTATGGCTACACCTTC
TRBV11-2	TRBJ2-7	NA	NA	CASSLSSRAEQYF	TGTGCCAGCAGCTTAAGTAGCCGTGCGGAGCAGTACTTC
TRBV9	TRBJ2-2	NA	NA	CASSQGSNTGELFF	TGTGCCAGCAGCCAGGGGTCGAACACCGGGGAGCTGTTTTTT
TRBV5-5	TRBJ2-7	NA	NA	CASSPGLQPKGAYEQYF	TGTGCCAGCAGCCCCGGACTACAGCCAAAGGGAGCCTACGAGCAGTACTTC